This T cell receptor beta chain was identified in a study of beta chain features in type 1 diabetes. CDR3 length equals 16 residues. The ends were cut back, 0 bases at V and 4 bases at J, with 13 bases in the middle. The germline CDR1 and CDR2 sequences are MNHNY and SVGAGI (reference sequence). A few counts support this clone. Its target is not known. Naive, central memory, regulatory and stem cell-like memory cells within the CD4+ compartment were sorted using CD45RO/CCR7/CD25/CD127/CD95/CD27. All of the isolated RNA was reverse transcribed, so expressed TCRB transcripts were sequenced. Assay used: immunoSEQ multiplex PCR; TCRdb lists only in-frame clones, some missing. The sample has 620,000 or so clones; around 16% are singletons. General study findings and limits: Reads derived from cDNA could over-represent cells showing high TCR expression. All four CD4+ subsets from Type 1 diabetes patients carried moderately but significantly shorter TCRB CDR3s. Although PCR might favor shorter templates, it would do so equally in patients and controls.

The chain couples TRBV6-6 to TRBJ1-5, with a possible D match to TRBD1 (5 bases). This receptor was identified in a man younger than 35 in good health. What was sequenced was naive CD4+ T cells from blood. For the CDR3, the DNA is TGTGCCAGCAGTTACTCACTCAGGGCCGGGAATCAGCCCCAGCATTTT. Protein sequence: CASSYSLRAGNQPQHF.